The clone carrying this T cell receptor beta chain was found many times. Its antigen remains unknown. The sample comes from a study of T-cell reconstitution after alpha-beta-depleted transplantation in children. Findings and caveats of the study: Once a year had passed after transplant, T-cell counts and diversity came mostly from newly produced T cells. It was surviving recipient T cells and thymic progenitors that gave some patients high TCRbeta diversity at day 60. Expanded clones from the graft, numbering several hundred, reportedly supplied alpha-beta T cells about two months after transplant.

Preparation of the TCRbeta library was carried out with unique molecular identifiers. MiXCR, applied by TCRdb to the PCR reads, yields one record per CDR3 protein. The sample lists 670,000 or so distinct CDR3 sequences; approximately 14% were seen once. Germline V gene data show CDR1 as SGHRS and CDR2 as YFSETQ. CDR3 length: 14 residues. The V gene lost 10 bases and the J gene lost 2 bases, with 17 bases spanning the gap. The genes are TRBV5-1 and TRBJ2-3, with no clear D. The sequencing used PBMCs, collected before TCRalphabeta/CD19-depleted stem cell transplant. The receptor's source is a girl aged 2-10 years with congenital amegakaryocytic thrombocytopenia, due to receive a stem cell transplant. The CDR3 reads CASTYGATTDTQYF. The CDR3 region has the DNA TGCGCCTCGACATACGGAGCGACCACAGATACGCAGTATTTT.